These 3 T cell receptor beta chains share one sample of origin, sequenced in a study of blood T cells in healthy people across ages. Through a sample-barcoded 5' primer and a J-beta primer mix, a second PCR was run for roughly 7 to 11 cycles. TCRdb re-analysed the 5' RACE reads in MiXCR, keeping a single row per CDR3 protein. Of over 1.5 million distinct CDR3 sequences in the sample, around half were seen once. Sequencing used blood. These receptor sequences come from a middle-aged woman in good health.

About this clonotype: A read error may produce the germline difference seen at one junction end. This chain connects TRBV5-6 to TRBJ1-1; no clear D gene. Germline-derived CDR1 and CDR2 are SGHDT and YYEEEE. This CDR3 spans 18 amino acids. The CDR3 loop reads CAGSLSGPRPIMNTEAFF. The CDR3 nucleotides are TGTGCCGGCAGCTTGTCTGGGCCACGACCCATCATGAACACTGAAGCTTTCTTT.

Only a few counts were recorded for this clonotype. The chain carries TRBV6-1 and TRBJ2-5; tentatively, D is TRBD1 (6 bases). V was clipped by 1 base and J by 5 bases, with 14 bases between them. The CDR3 totals 15 residues. Looked up from germline, CDR1 is MNHNS and CDR2 is SASEGT. The CDR3 protein is CASSEVGARMETQYF. The CDR3 bases are TGTGCCAGCAGTGAAGTGGGGGCTAGGATGGAGACCCAGTACTTC.

The sample holds a few counts of this clonotype. The V gene is TRBV4-1, the J gene TRBJ2-5; 12 bases are a match to TRBD2. Unmatched junction bases numbered 7, after V lost 0 bases and J lost 5 bases. There are 17 residues in the CDR3. Germline V gene data show CDR1 as MGHRA and CDR2 as YSYEKL. The CDR3 DNA follows: TGCGCCAGCAGCCAAGATCCTAGCGGGGGGGCCGTGGAGACCCAGTACTTC. This encodes CASSQDPSGGAVETQYF.